These 7 T cell receptor beta chains were sequenced from one sample in a study of identical twins (dated by TCRdb to the mid-2010s). Libraries were built with 5' RACE. For sequencing, an Illumina HiSeq 2000 was employed. The raw public data were reprocessed by TCRdb itself: fastp quality trimming at Q25, MiXCR clonotype calling, in-frame beta chains only. When rows share a CDR3 protein, they turn into one entry using the most common DNA and genes. This sample gives under 350,000 distinct CDR3 sequences in total; 7.5% to 9.5% of them show up just once. In total, the top ten clones hold approximately 7% of the sample. The sample also formed part of further work on yellow fever vaccine responses in identical twins.

The sample was CD8+ T cells sorted from blood. These receptor sequences come from a woman aged 18-29 years in good health.

CDR3 sequence (DNA): TGTGCCAGCAGTTTTATCAGCTCGGCCGACGGGCGCGAGCAGTACTTC. It encodes CASSFISSADGREQYF. The chain has TRBV27 and TRBJ2-7; D is uncertain. The V gene's germline CDR1 is MNHEY and CDR2 SMNVEV (reference sequence). Deletions cut 3 bases from V and 6 bases from J, with 21 bases between. This CDR3 has 16 amino acids.

This clonotype was picked up many times. V usage is TRBV3-1 and J usage is TRBJ1-5; perhaps TRBD1 as D (5 bases). The CDR3 covers 14 residues. With 0 bases removed from V and 4 bases from J, the gap between germline ends came to 7 bases. CDR1 is LGHDT and CDR2 is YNNKEL in the germline V gene (reference sequence). DNA for the CDR3: TGTGCCAGCAGCCAAGATAGGGGAAATCAGCCCCAGCATTTT. It is translated as CASSQDRGNQPQHF.

The J gene is TRBJ1-1, the V gene TRBV30, with 10 bases fitting TRBD1. The trim removed 2 bases at V and 10 bases at J, leaving 7 bases unmatched. The CDR3 is 13 residues long. Germline CDR1 GTSNPN, CDR2 SVGIG (reference sequence). The CDR3 bases are TGTGCCTGGAGTACCACCGGGACAGGGGTAGCTTTCTTT. It codes for CAWSTTGTGVAFF.

This clonotype was recorded at least ten times. The rearrangement links TRBV30 to TRBJ1-5; TRBD1 aligns across 7 bases. The V gene end was trimmed by 1 base and the J gene end by 0 bases; junction bases not matched to a gene: 6. This CDR3 contains 16 residues. Germline CDR1 and CDR2: GTSNPN and SVGIG (reference sequence). CDR3 amino acids: CAWSAGTAYSNQPQHF. The CDR3 nucleotides are TGTGCCTGGAGTGCTGGGACAGCATATAGCAATCAGCCCCAGCATTTT.

The chain couples TRBV20-1 to TRBJ2-7; tentative D call: TRBD2 (5 bases). V was shortened by 1 base and J by 4 bases, with 11 bases between the two germline ends. Germline V gene data show CDR1 as DFQATT and CDR2 as SNEGSKA (reference sequence). The CDR3 loop spans 13 amino acids. In nucleotides, the CDR3 is TGCAGTGCTAGAGCCCTCGGGATTTACGAGCAGTACTTC. This gives the protein CSARALGIYEQYF.

The chain couples TRBV11-2 to TRBJ2-7; TRBD2 aligns across 8 bases. The V gene's germline CDR1 is SGHAT and CDR2 FQNNGV. With 1 base clipped from V and 4 bases from J, the junction kept 3 bases outside the gene matches. The CDR3 is 14 amino acids. The CDR3 region has the DNA TGTGCCAGCAGCTTAGCCGGGAGGGAGTACGAGCAGTACTTC. This sequence encodes CASSLAGREYEQYF.

This clonotype was counted at least ten times. The J gene is TRBJ1-4, the V gene TRBV7-8; tentatively, D is TRBD1 (5 bases). Between the trimmed V and J ends, which lost 5 bases and 8 bases, there was a span of 15 bases. There are 14 residues in the CDR3. CDR1 and CDR2 from the germline V gene are SGHVS and FQNEAQ. In DNA form, the CDR3 reads TGTGCCAGCAGCCTCGGGACGTCGAAGGAAAAACTGTTTTTT. Amino acid sequence: CASSLGTSKEKLFF.